This TCR beta chain was recovered during a study of blood T cell repertoires in COVID-19. Overall study context: The study drew acute and convalescent COVID-19 samples from the United States, Italy and Spain. T cells, B-cell-depleted T cells, or PBMCs supplied cDNA or gDNA.

Methods used by the authors: Estimation of nucleated cell counts was performed using reference gene primer amplification. Generated by immunoSEQ multiplex PCR, the TCRdb table keeps only in-frame clones and is missing some. The DNA gave D and trimming, while V, J and clone size come from that table. The table records over 70,000 clones, over 80% of them present only once. The CDR3 sequence is 13 residues long. Trimming cost V 2 bases and J 3 bases, with 7 bases left between them. CDR1 is MGHDK and CDR2 is SYGVNS in the germline V gene. The rearrangement uses TRBV25-1 and TRBJ1-2, with TRBD1 as a possible D gene (5 bases). This receptor was identified in a man older than 75 with acute or convalescent COVID-19. The material sequenced was peripheral blood. The CDR3 sequence: CASSEAGDYGYTF. In DNA form, the CDR3 reads TGTGCCAGCAGTGAAGCGGGGGACTATGGCTACACCTTC.